This TCR beta chain was identified in a study of long-term antiretroviral therapy in people with HIV. Overall study context: The 2015 immediate-ART recommendation came about a decade after the earliest samples.

With survey level as its setting, the immunoSEQ assay was v3.0. Each sample had sequencing targeting about 35,000-50,000 T-cell genomes. The data were produced by immunoSEQ multiplex PCR, yet TCRdb's version contains in-frame clones alone and is incomplete. The table records about 20,000 clones, about 82% of them present only once. The germline CDR1 and CDR2 sequences are LNHDA and SQIVND (reference sequence). This CDR3 is built from 14 residues. V lost 9 bases, J lost 5 bases, and 17 bases lay in between. Every participant with HIV received treatment in the United States. The gene calls are TRBV19 and TRBJ1-5, with no clear D. The sequencing used unsorted PBMCs, collected roughly 4 years after starting antiretroviral therapy. This receptor was identified in a man aged 18-30 years with HIV. The CDR3 is CASKWTEDHQPQHF. As DNA, the CDR3 is TGTGCCAGCAAATGGACTGAAGATCATCAGCCCCAGCATTTT.